Here is one T cell receptor (beta chain) with its context. Its specificity is not known. One end of the junction fails to match germline, which may point to a read error. The authors produced TCR alpha and TCR beta cDNA libraries with sample barcodes and UMIs by 5'RACE using constant-segment primers. TCRdb passed the 5' RACE reads through MiXCR, listing each CDR3 protein once. This sample has approximately 390,000 distinct CDR3 sequences, with about 16% found just once. The sample is drawn from a study of T-cell memory formation after mild COVID-19. Across the study: The study found TCR clusters largely donor specific.

Study-wide results and limits: In second-wave clones peaking day 37, SARS-CoV-2 specificity remained unconfirmed.

The CDR3 has 16 residues. The germline V gene encodes CDR1 SGHVS and CDR2 FQNEAQ. The sequenced material came from PBMCs or a T cell subset sorted from them (not recorded which). The rearrangement joins TRBV7-8 to TRBJ1-5, with D possibly being TRBD1 (5 bases). This clonotype was obtained from a man between 18 and 29 years old who had mild COVID-19 (a few samples of this study predate the infection). Cell type and time point are not known. The CDR3, as DNA: TGTGCCAGCAGCTTAGTGTGGCAGGGTAGCGATCAGCCCCAGCATTTT. Translated, it gives CASSLVWQGSDQPQHF.